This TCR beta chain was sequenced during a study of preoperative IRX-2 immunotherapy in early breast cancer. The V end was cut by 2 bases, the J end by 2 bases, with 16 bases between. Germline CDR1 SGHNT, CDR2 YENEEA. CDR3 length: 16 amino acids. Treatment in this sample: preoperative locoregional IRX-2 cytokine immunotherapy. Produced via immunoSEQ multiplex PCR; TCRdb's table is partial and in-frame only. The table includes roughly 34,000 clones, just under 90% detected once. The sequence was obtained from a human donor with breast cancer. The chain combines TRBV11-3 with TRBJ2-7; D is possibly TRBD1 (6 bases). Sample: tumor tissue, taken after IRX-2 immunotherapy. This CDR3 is CASSLRGRGITYEQYF. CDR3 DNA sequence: TGTGCCAGCAGCTTAAGGGGCAGGGGAATTACCTACGAGCAGTACTTC. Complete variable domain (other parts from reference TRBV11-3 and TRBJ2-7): EAGVVQSPRYKIIEKKQPVAFWCNPISGHNTLYWYLQNLGQGPELLIRYENEEAVDDSQLPKDRFSAERLKGVDSTLKIQPAELGDSAVYLCASSLRGRGITYEQYFGPGTRLTVT.